Presented here are 13 T cell receptor beta chains from one specimen sequenced in a study of T-cell reconstitution after alpha-beta-depleted transplantation in children. Construction of the TCRbeta library involved unique molecular identifiers. TCRdb analysed the PCR reads with MiXCR anew, one entry per CDR3 protein. The sample holds hundreds of thousands of distinct CDR3 sequences, 16% seen once. The sequenced sample was PBMCs from the stem cell graft donor, obtained from the stem cell graft. Every receptor here comes from a human donor who donated a stem cell graft to a child with acute myeloid leukemia.

The chain joins TRBV9 to TRBJ2-7, with 11 bases aligning to TRBD1. Germline V gene lookup returns CDR1 SGDLS and CDR2 YYNGEE. V was clipped by 4 bases and J by 5 bases; unmatched bases: 5. CDR3 length equals 14 residues. CDR3 coding DNA: TGTGCCAGCAGCTTCCGGGACAGGGGGGACGAGCAGTACTTC. As protein: CASSFRDRGDEQYF.

This clonotype was seen more than once but under ten times. The J gene is TRBJ2-1, the V gene TRBV24-1, with TRBD2 identical over 8 bases. This CDR3 spans 18 amino acids. Germline-derived CDR1 and CDR2 are KGHDR and SFDVKD. The V and J ends lost 7 bases and 0 bases, in that order; junction bases with no gene match: 13. CDR3 in amino acids: CATSHSAGGLISYNEQFF. CDR3 coding DNA: TGTGCCACCAGCCATTCCGCGGGGGGCCTAATCTCCTACAATGAGCAGTTCTTC.

This clonotype was counted many times. J is TRBJ1-4 and V is TRBV20-1; 7 nucleotides match TRBD1. The CDR3 runs 12 residues. The V gene's germline CDR1 is DFQATT and CDR2 SNEGSKA (reference sequence). V trimming: 7 bases; J trimming: 6 bases; junction bases outside the gene matches: 5. CDR3: CSVTDRDEKLFF. The DNA for the CDR3 is TGCAGTGTCACAGACAGGGATGAAAAACTGTTTTTT.

This clonotype was recorded a few times. The chain combines TRBV5-1 with TRBJ2-1, with D perhaps assigned TRBD1 or TRBD2 (5 bases each). The CDR3 loop spans 15 amino acids. CDR1 is SGHRS, CDR2 YFSETQ, per germline. V was clipped by 2 bases and J by 1 base, with 10 bases between them. CDR3 protein: CASSFTRESYNEQFF. The CDR3 nucleotides read TGCGCCAGCAGCTTTACCAGGGAGTCCTACAATGAGCAGTTCTTC. Filled out from reference TRBV5-1 and TRBJ2-1, the complete variable domain reads KAGVTQTPRYLIKTRGQQVTLSCSPISGHRSVSWYQQTPGQGLQFLFEYFSETQRNKGNFPGRFSGRQFSNSRSEMNVSTLELGDSALYLCASSFTRESYNEQFFGPGTRLTVL.

This clonotype was seen repeatedly, ten times or more. This chain connects TRBV7-2 to TRBJ2-1; the match to TRBD2 covers 8 bases. V dropped 1 base and J dropped 5; count of bases not matched to a gene: 4. The CDR3 is made up of 15 amino acids. Germline V gene data show CDR1 as SGHTA and CDR2 as FQGNSA. In DNA, the CDR3 is TGTGCCAGCAGCTTAGAGCGGGGGAGCCACAATGAGCAGTTCTTC. Its protein product is CASSLERGSHNEQFF.

The chain is built from TRBV11-2 and TRBJ2-2; D ambiguous. CDR1 is SGHAT and CDR2 is FQNNGV in the germline V gene. V lost 5 bases, J lost 4 bases, and 8 bases lay in between. The CDR3 runs 13 residues. The CDR3: CASSPFSTGELFF. For the CDR3, the DNA is TGTGCCAGCAGCCCCTTTAGCACCGGGGAGCTGTTTTTT.

V and J are TRBV6-2 or TRBV6-3 and TRBJ2-4, with no clear D. The CDR3 is made up of 16 amino acids. Germline assignment: CDR1 MNHEY and CDR2 SVGEGT. V lost 2 bases to trimming and J lost 1 base, with 12 bases between them. The CDR3 coding sequence is TGTGCCAGCAGTTACCTGGCCGCGAGGGCCAAAAACATTCAGTACTTC. This codes for CASSYLAARAKNIQYF.

In its sample, this clonotype was seen a few times. The V and J genes are TRBV5-1 and TRBJ2-6; D might be TRBD1 (5 bases). This CDR3 has 15 residues. The V end was cut by 5 bases, the J end by 0 bases, with 9 bases between. Germline CDR1 SGHRS, CDR2 YFSETQ. As DNA, the CDR3 is TGCGCCAGCAGTGACAGTATCTCTGGGGCCAACGTCCTGACTTTC. The encoded protein is CASSDSISGANVLTF. The full variable domain, its missing parts supplied by reference TRBV5-1 and TRBJ2-6, is KAGVTQTPRYLIKTRGQQVTLSCSPISGHRSVSWYQQTPGQGLQFLFEYFSETQRNKGNFPGRFSGRQFSNSRSEMNVSTLELGDSALYLCASSDSISGANVLTFGAGSRLTVL.

The rearrangement uses TRBV27 and TRBJ1-1; 7 bases fit TRBD1. The V gene end was trimmed by 4 bases and the J gene end by 12 bases; junction bases not matched to a gene: 14. Germline V lookup: CDR1 MNHEY, CDR2 SMNVEV (reference sequence). CDR3 length: 14 residues. The CDR3 DNA is TGTGCCAGCAGTTCCACCCGACAGGGAGGGGTAACTTTCTTT. Protein product: CASSSTRQGGVTFF.

The gene calls are TRBV7-2 and TRBJ1-1, with D possibly TRBD1 on 6 matching bases. CDR1 and CDR2 (germline): SGHTA, FQGNSA. CDR3 length equals 15 residues. The V and J ends lost 0 bases and 0 bases respectively, with 8 bases between them. CDR3: CASSLADSLNTEAFF. CDR3 DNA sequence: TGTGCCAGCAGCTTAGCGGACAGCCTGAACACTGAAGCTTTCTTT.

This clonotype was seen repeatedly, ten times or more. Compared with germline, one end of the junction differs, possibly owing to a read error. The CDR3 sequence: CDSSLGGYGYTF. The CDR3 region has the DNA TGTGACAGCAGCTTAGGCGGTTATGGCTACACCTTC. This sequence joins TRBV13 and TRBJ1-2; D gene unclear. Germline values: CDR1 PRHDT, CDR2 FYEKMQ (reference sequence). The CDR3 loop spans 12 amino acids.

This clonotype was found a few times. The V and J genes are TRBV7-2 and TRBJ1-4; D gene ambiguous. The CDR3 length is 15 residues. In germline, CDR1 is SGHTA, CDR2 FQGNSA. The germline V and J ends were trimmed by 5 bases and 5 bases, with 15 bases remaining between them. The CDR3 DNA reads TGTGCCAGCAGCCCTACAGCGCTCCGGAATGAAAAACTGTTTTTT. Protein sequence: CASSPTALRNEKLFF. Together with reference TRBV7-2 and TRBJ1-4, the CDR3 gives the full variable domain: GAGVSQSPSNKVTEKGKDVELRCDPISGHTALYWYRQSLGQGLEFLIYFQGNSAPDKSGLPSDRFSAERTGGSVSTLTIQRTQQEDSAVYLCASSPTALRNEKLFFGSGTQLSVL.

In this sample, this clonotype turned up many times. This chain joins TRBV6-4 and TRBJ1-3; no clear D gene. Germline-derived CDR1 and CDR2 are MRHNA and SNTAGT. The ends were cut back, 3 bases at V and 4 bases at J, with 1 base in the middle. CDR3 length equals 11 residues. The CDR3, as DNA: TGTGCCAGCAGTGAAGGAAACACCATATATTTT. Encoded protein: CASSEGNTIYF.